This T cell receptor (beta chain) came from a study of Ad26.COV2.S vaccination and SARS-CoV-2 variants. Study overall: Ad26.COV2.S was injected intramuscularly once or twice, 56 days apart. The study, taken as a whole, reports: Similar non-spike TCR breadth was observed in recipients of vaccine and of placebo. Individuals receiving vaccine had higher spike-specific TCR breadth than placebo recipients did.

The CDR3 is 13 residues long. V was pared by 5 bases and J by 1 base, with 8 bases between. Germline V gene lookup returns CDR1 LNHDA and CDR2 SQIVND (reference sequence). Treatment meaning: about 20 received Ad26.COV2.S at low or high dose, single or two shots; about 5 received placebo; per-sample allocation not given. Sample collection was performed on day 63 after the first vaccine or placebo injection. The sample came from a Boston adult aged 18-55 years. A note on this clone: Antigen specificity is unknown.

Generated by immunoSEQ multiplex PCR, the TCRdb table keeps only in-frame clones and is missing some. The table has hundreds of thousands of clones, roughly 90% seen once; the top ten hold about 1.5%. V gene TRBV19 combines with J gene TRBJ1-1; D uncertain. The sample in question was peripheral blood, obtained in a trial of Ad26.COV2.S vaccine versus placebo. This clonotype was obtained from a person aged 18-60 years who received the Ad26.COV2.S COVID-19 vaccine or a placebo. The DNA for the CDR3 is TGTGCCAGTAGTGGGGTAACGAACACTGAAGCTTTCTTT. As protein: CASSGVTNTEAFF.